Listed here are 9 T cell receptor beta chains from one sample, sequenced in a study of blood T cell repertoires in COVID-19. The assay was immunoSEQ multiplex PCR, and TCRdb's table has in-frame clones only and misses some. Seen here are about 250,000 clones, 70% to 90% observed once, and the top ten hold roughly 6.3%. Material: peripheral blood. All receptors come from a woman in her 30s with COVID-19, enrolled during active disease.

This chain joins TRBV19 and TRBJ2-5, with 7 bases fitting TRBD1. The CDR3 is 15 amino acids. In germline, CDR1 is LNHDA, CDR2 SQIVND (reference sequence). V trimming: 8 bases; J trimming: 7 bases; junction bases outside the gene matches: 16. The CDR3 loop reads CASGDPGQTFATQYF. The DNA of the CDR3 is TGTGCCAGTGGGGATCCGGGACAGACGTTTGCGACCCAGTACTTC.

This chain links TRBV5-5 with TRBJ2-5, with a weak D call TRBD1 (5 bases). CDR1 is SGHKS and CDR2 is YYEKEE in the germline V gene (reference sequence). This CDR3 has 14 residues. The V gene lost 0 bases and the J gene lost 4 bases, with 10 bases spanning the gap. For the CDR3, the DNA is TGTGCCAGCAGCTTGGCCAGGGCCCGAGAGACCCAGTACTTC. This translates into CASSLARARETQYF.

DNA for the CDR3: TGTGCCAGCAGTGAAGTGGTTAGAAGCACAGATACGCAGTATTTT. The encoded protein is CASSEVVRSTDTQYF. The rearrangement uses TRBV6-1 and TRBJ2-3; no firm D call. The V end was cut by 1 base, the J end by 0 bases, with 8 bases between. This CDR3 is built from 15 residues. Germline assignment: CDR1 MNHNS and CDR2 SASEGT.

V is TRBV11-3 and J is TRBJ2-7; TRBD2 might be the D (6 bases). Germline CDR1 and CDR2: SGHNT and YENEEA. There are 14 residues in the CDR3. Trimming stripped 5 bases from V and 6 bases from J, with 17 bases between. The CDR3 sequence is CASSPGGGQSEQYF. CDR3 bases: TGTGCCAGCAGCCCCGGGGGTGGACAAAGCGAGCAGTACTTC.

CDR3 DNA sequence: TGTGCCAGTAGTATGGTTAATGGGAGGGGCGCTAACTATGGCTACACCTTC. Translated: CASSMVNGRGANYGYTF. The J gene is TRBJ1-2, the V gene TRBV19, with D perhaps matching TRBD1 (5 bases). V was pared by 3 bases and J by 0 bases, with 17 bases between. The V gene's germline CDR1 is LNHDA and CDR2 SQIVND (reference sequence). CDR3 length: 17 residues. Full variable domain (rest looked up from reference TRBV19 and TRBJ1-2): DGGITQSPKYLFRKEGQNVTLSCEQNLNHDAMYWYRQDPGQGLRLIYYSQIVNDFQKGDIAEGYSVSREKKESFPLTVTSAQKNPTAFYLCASSMVNGRGANYGYTFGSGTRLTVV.

This chain joins TRBV5-5 and TRBJ2-7, with no clear D. Trimming removed 4 bases at V and 0 bases at J, with 11 bases between. The germline gives CDR1 SGHKS, CDR2 YYEKEE (reference sequence). CDR3 size: 14 residues. In nucleotides, the CDR3 is TGTGCCAGCAGCACGTACTGGAGCTCCTACGAGCAGTACTTC. This translates into CASSTYWSSYEQYF.

CDR3 loop: CASSLGTGFEKLFF. CDR3 nucleotides: TGTGCCAGCAGCCTTGGGACAGGTTTCGAAAAACTGTTTTTT. The chain joins TRBV3-1 (or the pseudogene TRBV3-2) to TRBJ1-4, with 8 bases lining up with TRBD1. The V segment lost 4 bases and the J segment 8 bases; nucleotides outside the gene matches: 6. Germline V lookup: CDR1 LGHDT, CDR2 YNNKEL (reference sequence). The CDR3 is made up of 14 amino acids.

This CDR3 is CATSAQAGPPSTDTQYF. CDR3 DNA: TGTGCCACCAGCGCTCAGGCGGGGCCGCCTAGCACAGATACGCAGTATTTT. This sequence joins TRBV24-1 and TRBJ2-3, with D possibly being TRBD2 (6 bases). This CDR3 is built from 17 residues. Between the trimmed V and J ends, which lost 7 bases and 0 bases, there was a span of 19 bases. The germline V gene encodes CDR1 KGHDR and CDR2 SFDVKD.

The rearrangement uses TRBV19 and TRBJ2-2, with a weak D call TRBD2 (6 bases). Germline V gives CDR1 LNHDA, CDR2 SQIVND (reference sequence). The CDR3 covers 20 residues. V was clipped by 6 bases and J by 2 bases, with 28 bases between them. CDR3 in amino acids: CASRKGLVSGLALNTGELFF. The CDR3 nucleotides are TGTGCCAGTAGGAAGGGTTTAGTCTCGGGGCTAGCGCTCAACACCGGGGAGCTGTTTTTT.